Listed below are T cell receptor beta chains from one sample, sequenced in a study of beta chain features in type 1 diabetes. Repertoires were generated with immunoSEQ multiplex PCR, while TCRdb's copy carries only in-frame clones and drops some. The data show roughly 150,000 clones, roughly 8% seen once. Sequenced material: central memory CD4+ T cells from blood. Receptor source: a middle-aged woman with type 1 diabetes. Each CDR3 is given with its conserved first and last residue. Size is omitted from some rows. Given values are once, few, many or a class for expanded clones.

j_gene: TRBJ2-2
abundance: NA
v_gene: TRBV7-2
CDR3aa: CASSPPTSGGTGELFF

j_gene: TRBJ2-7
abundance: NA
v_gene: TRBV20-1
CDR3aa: CSVRDNYEQYF

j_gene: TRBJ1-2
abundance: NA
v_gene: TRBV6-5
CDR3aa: CASHEGGDYGYTF

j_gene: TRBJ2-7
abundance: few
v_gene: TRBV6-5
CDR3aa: CASSYGAAGVAYEQYF

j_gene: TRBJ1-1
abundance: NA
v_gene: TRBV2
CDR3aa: CASTGQEDTEAFF

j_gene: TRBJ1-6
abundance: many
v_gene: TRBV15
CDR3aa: CATSGLDRGNSPLHF

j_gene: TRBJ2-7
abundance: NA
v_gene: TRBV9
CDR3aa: CASSQGQGGGEQYF

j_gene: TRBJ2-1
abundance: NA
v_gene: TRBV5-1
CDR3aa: CASSLGTSSNEQFF

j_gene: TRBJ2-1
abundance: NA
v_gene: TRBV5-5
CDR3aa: CASSFTGGDNEQFF

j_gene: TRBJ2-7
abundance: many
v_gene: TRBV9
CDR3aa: CASSVDRGEQYF

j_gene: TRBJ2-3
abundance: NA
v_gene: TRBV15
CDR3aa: CATSKGNGGTDTQYF

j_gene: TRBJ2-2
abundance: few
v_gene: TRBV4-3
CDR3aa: CASSQVNRGSGELFF

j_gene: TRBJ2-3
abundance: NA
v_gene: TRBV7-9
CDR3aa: CASRNGTPSTDTQYF

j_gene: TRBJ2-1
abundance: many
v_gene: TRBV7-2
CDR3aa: CASSLGTSQFF

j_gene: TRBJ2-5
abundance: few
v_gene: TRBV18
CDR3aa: CASSLMTSGLGETQYF

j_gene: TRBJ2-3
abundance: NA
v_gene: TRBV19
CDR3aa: CATLAGTANTDTQYF

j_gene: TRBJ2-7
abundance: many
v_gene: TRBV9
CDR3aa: CASSVTWDSLSYEQYF

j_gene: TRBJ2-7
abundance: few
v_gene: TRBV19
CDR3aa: CASSIRDRSAYEQYF

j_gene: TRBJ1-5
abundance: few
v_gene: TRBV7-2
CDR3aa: CASSPNSNQPQHF

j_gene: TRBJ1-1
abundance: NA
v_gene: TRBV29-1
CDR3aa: CSGGQGDKAFF

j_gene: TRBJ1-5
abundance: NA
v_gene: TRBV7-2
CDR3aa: CASSLDGTGGQPQHF

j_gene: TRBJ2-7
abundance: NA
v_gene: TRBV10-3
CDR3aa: CAIRVAGGYEQYF

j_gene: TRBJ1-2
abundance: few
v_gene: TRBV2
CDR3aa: CASRVDTYGYTF

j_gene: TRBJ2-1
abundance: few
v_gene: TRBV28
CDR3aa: CASSLRGEQFF

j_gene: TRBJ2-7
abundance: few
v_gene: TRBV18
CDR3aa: CASSPSSGRYEQYF

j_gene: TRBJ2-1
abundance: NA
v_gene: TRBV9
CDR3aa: CASSVGGASGVFFNEQFF

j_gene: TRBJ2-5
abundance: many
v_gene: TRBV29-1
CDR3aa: CSVEDPRIQETQYF

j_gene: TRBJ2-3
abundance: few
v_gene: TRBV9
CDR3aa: CASSPGTGTDTQYF

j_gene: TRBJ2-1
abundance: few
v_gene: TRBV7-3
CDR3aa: CASSPTSGHNEQFF

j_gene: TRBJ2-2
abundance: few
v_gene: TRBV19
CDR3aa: CASKTSGDISGELFF

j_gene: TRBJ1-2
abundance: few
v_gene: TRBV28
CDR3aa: CASSLPDRGYGYTF

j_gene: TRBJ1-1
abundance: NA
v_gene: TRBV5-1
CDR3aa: CASSFLTGSTEAFF

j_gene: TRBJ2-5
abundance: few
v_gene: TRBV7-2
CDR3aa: CASSSQGGEETQYF

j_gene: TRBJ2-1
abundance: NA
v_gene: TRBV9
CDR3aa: CASSARQGTLGDEQFF

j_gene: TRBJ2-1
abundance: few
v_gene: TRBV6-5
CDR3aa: CASTGQGGYNEQFF

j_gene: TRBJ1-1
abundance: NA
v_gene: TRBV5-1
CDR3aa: CASSFSGTLATEAFF

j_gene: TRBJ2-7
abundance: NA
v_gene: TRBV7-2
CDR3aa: CASSKGQASYEQYF

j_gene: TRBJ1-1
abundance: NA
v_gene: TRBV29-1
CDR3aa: CSADRSNTEAFF

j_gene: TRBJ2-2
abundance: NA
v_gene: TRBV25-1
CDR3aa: CASSDSTGPGELFF

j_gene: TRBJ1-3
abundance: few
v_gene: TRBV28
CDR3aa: CASSLENTIYF

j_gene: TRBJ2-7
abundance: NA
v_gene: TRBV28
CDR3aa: CASMRVMGRGEQYF

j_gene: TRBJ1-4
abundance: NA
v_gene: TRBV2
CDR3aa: CASVGTATTNEKLFF

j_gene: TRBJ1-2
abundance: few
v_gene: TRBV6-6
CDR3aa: CASSSGSANYGYTF

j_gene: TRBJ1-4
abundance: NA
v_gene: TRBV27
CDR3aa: CASSTRGGADEKLFF

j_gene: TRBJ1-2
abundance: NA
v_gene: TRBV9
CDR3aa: CASSPSDSAGGYTF